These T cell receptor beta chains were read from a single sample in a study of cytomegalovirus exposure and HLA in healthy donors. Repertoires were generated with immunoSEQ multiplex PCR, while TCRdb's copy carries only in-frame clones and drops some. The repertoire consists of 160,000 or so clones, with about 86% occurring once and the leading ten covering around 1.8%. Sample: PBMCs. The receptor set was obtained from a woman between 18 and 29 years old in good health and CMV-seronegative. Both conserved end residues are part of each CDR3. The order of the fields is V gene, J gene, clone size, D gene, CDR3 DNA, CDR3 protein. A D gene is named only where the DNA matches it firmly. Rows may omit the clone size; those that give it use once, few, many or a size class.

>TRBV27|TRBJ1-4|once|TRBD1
TGTGCCAGCAGCCTACAGGGGACTAATGAAAAACTGTTTTTT
CASSLQGTNEKLFF
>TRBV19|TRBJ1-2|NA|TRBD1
TGTGCCAGTAGTTTTCCGGGACAGGGCTATGGCTACACCTTC
CASSFPGQGYGYTF
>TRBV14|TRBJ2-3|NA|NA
TGTGCCAGCAGCCAAGTATCTCCAGTTACAGATACGCAGTATTTT
CASSQVSPVTDTQYF
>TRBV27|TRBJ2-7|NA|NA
TGTGCCAGCAGTTTAGCGGGTCTGGACGAGCAGTACTTC
CASSLAGLDEQYF
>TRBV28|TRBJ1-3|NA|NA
TGTGCCAGCAGTTGGGGGGGGTCCTTCTCTGGAAACACCATATATTTT
CASSWGGSFSGNTIYF
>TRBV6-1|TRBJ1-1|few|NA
TGTGCCAGCAGAGAGACCGGGAGGAACACTGAAGCTTTCTTT
CASRETGRNTEAFF
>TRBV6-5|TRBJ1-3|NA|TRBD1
TGTGCCAGCAGTTACTCGGGGACAGGGCACACCATATATTTT
CASSYSGTGHTIYF
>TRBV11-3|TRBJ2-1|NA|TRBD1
TGTGCCAGCAGCAGGAGGGCTCAGGGGACAGGGGATGAGGGTGAGCAGTTCTTC
CASSRRAQGTGDEGEQFF
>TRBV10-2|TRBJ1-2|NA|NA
TGCGCCAGCAGTGACAGCTATGGCTACACCTTC
CASSDSYGYTF
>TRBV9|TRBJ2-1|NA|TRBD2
TGTGCCAGCAGCTTCCAGACAGCGGGAGGACACAATGAGCAGTTCTTC
CASSFQTAGGHNEQFF
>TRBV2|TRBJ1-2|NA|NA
TGTGCCAGCAGTGTACAGGGTTTGTATGGCTACACCTTC
CASSVQGLYGYTF
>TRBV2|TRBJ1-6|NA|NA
TGTGCCAGCAGTGAAAGGCGGGAATGGGATTCACCCCTCCACTTT
CASSERREWDSPLHF
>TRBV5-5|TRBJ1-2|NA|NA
TGTGCCAGCAGCTTAGCTGAAGGCTACACCTTC
CASSLAEGYTF
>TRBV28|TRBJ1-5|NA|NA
TGTGCCAGCAAAACAGGGATAGGACAGCCCCAGCATTTT
CASKTGIGQPQHF
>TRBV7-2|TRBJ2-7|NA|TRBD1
TGTGCCAGCAGCTTAGGCAGGGGGTACGAGCAGTACTTC
CASSLGRGYEQYF
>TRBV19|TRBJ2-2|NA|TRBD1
TGTGCCAGTAGTATAGGTGGCAGGGGGAGTACCGGGGAGCTGTTTTTT
CASSIGGRGSTGELFF
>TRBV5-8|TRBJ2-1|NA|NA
TGTGCCAGCAGCGTACTACTTGGCGGGCATAATGAGCAGTTCTTC
CASSVLLGGHNEQFF
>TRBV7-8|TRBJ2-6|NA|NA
TGTGCCAGCAGCCCGCGGCGAGGCCCGGGGGGGGCCAACGTCCTGACTTTC
CASSPRRGPGGANVLTF
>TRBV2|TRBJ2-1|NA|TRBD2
TGTGCCAGCAGACGGGCTCTCCGACTAGCGGGCAGGTACAATGAGCAGTTCTTC
CASRRALRLAGRYNEQFF
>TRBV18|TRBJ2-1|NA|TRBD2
TGTGCCAGCTCACCACCGTTGGCGGGAGGATACAATGAGCAGTTCTTC
CASSPPLAGGYNEQFF
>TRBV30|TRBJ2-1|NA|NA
TGTGCCTGGACCGGGTCCTCCTACAATGAGCAGTTCTTC
CAWTGSSYNEQFF
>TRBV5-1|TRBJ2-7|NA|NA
TGCGCCAGCAGCTTCTTGACAGACCGCTCCTACGAGCAGTACTTC
CASSFLTDRSYEQYF
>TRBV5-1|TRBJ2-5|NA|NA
TGCGCCAGCAGCTTCCCCGGGATGGAGACCCAGTACTTC
CASSFPGMETQYF
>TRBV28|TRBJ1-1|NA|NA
TGTGCCAGCAGTTACACCAGGGGAAACACTGAAGCTTTCTTT
CASSYTRGNTEAFF
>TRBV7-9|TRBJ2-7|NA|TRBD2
TGTGCCAGCAGCCACCGGGGGGGGTTAAGCGGCAACTCCTACGAGCAGTACTTC
CASSHRGGLSGNSYEQYF
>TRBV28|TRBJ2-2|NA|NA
TGTGCCAGCAATCCAGGGGGAGAGGGGGGCACCGGGGAGCTGTTTTTT
CASNPGGEGGTGELFF
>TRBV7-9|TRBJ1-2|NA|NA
TGTGCCAGCAGCTTAGATTCTTGGGTAAAAGAGGACTATGGCTACACCTTC
CASSLDSWVKEDYGYTF
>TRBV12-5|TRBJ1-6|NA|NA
TGTGCTAGGGTCGTACGACTGGTAGAGGATAATTCACCCCTCCACTTT
CARVVRLVEDNSPLHF
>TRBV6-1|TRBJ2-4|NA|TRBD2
TGTGCCAGCAACAGTCGGACTAGCGGGACCAACATTCAGTACTTC
CASNSRTSGTNIQYF
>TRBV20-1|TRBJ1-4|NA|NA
TGCAGTGCTAGCCTAAATGAAAAACTGTTTTTT
CSASLNEKLFF
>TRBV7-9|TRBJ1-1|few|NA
TGTGCCAGCAGCTTAACCGGGGGTGCCCTCGGGATAGCTTTCTTT
CASSLTGGALGIAFF
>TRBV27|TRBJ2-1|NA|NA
TGTGCCAGCAGTGACAGGAGCTCCTACAATGAGCAGTTCTTC
CASSDRSSYNEQFF
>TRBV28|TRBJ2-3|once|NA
TGTGCCAGCAGTAATTTATTGGATACGCAGTATTTT
CASSNLLDTQYF
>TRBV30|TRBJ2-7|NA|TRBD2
TGTGCCTGGAGGGCGGGAGAACACTACGAGCAGTACTTC
CAWRAGEHYEQYF
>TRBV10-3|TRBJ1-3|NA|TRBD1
TGTGCCACGTCAGGGGGCCCTGGAAACACCATATATTTT
CATSGGPGNTIYF
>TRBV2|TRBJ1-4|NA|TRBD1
TGTGCCAGCAGTGCACGACAGGGAATAGAAAAACTGTTTTTT
CASSARQGIEKLFF
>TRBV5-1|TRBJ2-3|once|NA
TGCGCCAGCAGCCTCCTGGAGCTCCGGTTGACCCCCGATACGCAGTATTTT
CASSLLELRLTPDTQYF
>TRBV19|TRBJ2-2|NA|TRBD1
TGTGCCACCGCGGACAGGGGCGTCCCCAGGGAGCTGTTTTTT
CATADRGVPRELFF
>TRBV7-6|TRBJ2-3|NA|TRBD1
TGTGCCAGCAGCTCCGGACAGGGCCCAGATACGCAGTATTTT
CASSSGQGPDTQYF
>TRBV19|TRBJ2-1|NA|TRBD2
TGTGCCAGTAGTACCTCGGGGCGGGAGATATGGGAGCAGTTCTTC
CASSTSGREIWEQFF
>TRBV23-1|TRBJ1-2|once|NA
TGCGCCAGCAGTCAATGGCGGGGCGCGAACTATGGCTACACCTTC
CASSQWRGANYGYTF
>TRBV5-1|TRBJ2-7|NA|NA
TGCGCCAGCAGCCGGCGGGACGTAGCCTACGAGCAGTACTTC
CASSRRDVAYEQYF
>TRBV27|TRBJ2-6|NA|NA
TGTGCCAGCTTATCCTCTGGGGCCAACGTCCTGACTTTC
CASLSSGANVLTF
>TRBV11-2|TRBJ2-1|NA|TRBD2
TGTGCCAGCAGCTTCCTTAGCGGGGGTAACAATGAGCAGTTCTTC
CASSFLSGGNNEQFF
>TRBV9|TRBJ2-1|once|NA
TGTGCCAGCAGCGTAGGAAGCGGCTCCTACAATGAGCAGTTCTTC
CASSVGSGSYNEQFF
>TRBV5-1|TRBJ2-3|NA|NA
TGCGCCAGCCACCCGAGGGCCACTAGCACAGATACGCAGTATTTT
CASHPRATSTDTQYF
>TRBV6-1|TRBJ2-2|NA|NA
TGTGCCAGCAGTGAAGCGTTGGAGACCGGGGAGCTGTTTTTT
CASSEALETGELFF
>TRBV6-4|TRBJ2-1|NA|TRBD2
TGTGCCAGCAGTGCGGCTAGCGGCGAATACAATGAGCAGTTCTTC
CASSAASGEYNEQFF